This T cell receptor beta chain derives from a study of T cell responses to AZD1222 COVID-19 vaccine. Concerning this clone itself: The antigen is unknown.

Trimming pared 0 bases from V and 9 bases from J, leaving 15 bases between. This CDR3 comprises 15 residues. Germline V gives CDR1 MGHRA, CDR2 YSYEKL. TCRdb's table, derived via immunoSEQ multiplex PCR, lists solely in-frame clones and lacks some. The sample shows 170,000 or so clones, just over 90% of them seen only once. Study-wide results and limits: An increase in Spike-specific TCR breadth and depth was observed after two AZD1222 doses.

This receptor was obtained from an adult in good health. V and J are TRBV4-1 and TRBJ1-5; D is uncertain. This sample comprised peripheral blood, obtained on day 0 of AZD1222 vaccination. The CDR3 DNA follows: TGCGCCAGCAGCCAAGAAGAGGACGGCGGACGGCCCCAGCATTTT. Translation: CASSQEEDGGRPQHF.